The sample holds a few counts of the clone carrying this T cell receptor beta chain. The target antigen is unknown. Per germline, CDR1 KGHDR and CDR2 SFDVKD. The CDR3 consists of 16 residues. These data originate in a study of blood T cells in healthy people across ages. Combining a sample-barcoded 5' primer with a J-beta primer mix, a second PCR ran for roughly 7 to 12 cycles. TCRdb re-called the 5' RACE reads with MiXCR, one entry per CDR3 protein. The data contain 550,000 to 750,000 distinct CDR3 sequences, roughly 21% of them singletons. Study-wide findings and caveats: There was no known CMV status for donors, so expanded clonotype changes were possibly confounded.

Specimen: blood. The rearrangement joins TRBV24-1 to TRBJ2-7; 9 nucleotides line up with TRBD2. The J call is doubtful: the DNA matches TRBJ2-1 better. The receptor's source is a man in his sixties or seventies in good health. The CDR3 spells CATSDPSGKTNNEQFF. The CDR3, as DNA: TGTGCCACCAGTGACCCTAGCGGGAAAACAAACAATGAGCAGTTCTTC.